The entry below gives a single T cell receptor (beta chain) sequence along with its context. The junction shows a germline mismatch at one end, possibly a read error. This entry comes from a study of STAT5B mutations in CD4+ large granular lymphocyte leukemia. Germline V gene lookup returns CDR1 MNHEY and CDR2 SVGAGI. The CDR3 consists of 11 residues. Assay: immunoSEQ multiplex PCR; the TCRdb copy retains only in-frame clones and omits some. This sample has more than 30,000 clones, with roughly nine tenths found just once. The origin of this receptor is a human donor in good health. The rearrangement links TRBV6-5 to TRBJ2-7, with D possibly being TRBD1 (6 bases). Sequenced input: CD4+ T cells from blood buffy coats. The CDR3, as DNA: TGTGCCAGCAGTGACTTCCGGGACACCCACTTC. Protein: CASSDFRDTHF.